This is a list of T cell receptor beta chains from one sample in a study of early T cells in non-severe SARS-CoV-2 infection. TCRdb reprocessed the 5' RACE reads via MiXCR and lists one record per CDR3 protein. The sample includes tens of thousands of distinct CDR3 sequences, roughly 9.7% of them seen just once. Sequenced material: whole blood. These TCRs come from an adult who was a healthcare worker with PCR-confirmed SARS-CoV-2 infection or an uninfected control (not recorded which). The CDR3 runs from the conserved cysteine through the conserved F or W.

j_gene | v_gene | CDR3aa
TRBJ2-2 | TRBV6-4 | CASSDSPQRGRVNTGELFF
TRBJ1-4 | TRBV10-3 | CAPNRVTGRLF
TRBJ2-1 | TRBV28 | CAIRPPGPYNEQFF
TRBJ2-1 | TRBV6-1 | CASTVPALLDEQFF
TRBJ2-1 | TRBV25-1 | CASSGAWGFSYNEQFF
TRBJ2-3 | TRBV11-2 | CASSPGLAGAIDTQYF
TRBJ2-2 | TRBV20-1 | CSAPGPTADNTGELFF
TRBJ1-1 | TRBV4-1 | CASSQVQNTEAFF
TRBJ2-1 | TRBV18 | CASSPPLAGYNEQFF
TRBJ2-1 | TRBV29-1 | CSVEGWQPYNEQFF